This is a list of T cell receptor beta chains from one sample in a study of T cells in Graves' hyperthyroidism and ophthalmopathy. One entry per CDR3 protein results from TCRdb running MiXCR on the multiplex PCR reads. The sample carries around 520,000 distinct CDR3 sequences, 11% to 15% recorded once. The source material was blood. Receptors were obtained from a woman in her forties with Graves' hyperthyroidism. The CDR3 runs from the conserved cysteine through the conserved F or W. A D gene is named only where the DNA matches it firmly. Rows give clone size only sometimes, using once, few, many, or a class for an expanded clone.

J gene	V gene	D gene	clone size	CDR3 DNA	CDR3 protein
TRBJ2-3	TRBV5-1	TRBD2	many	TGCGCCAGCAGCTTGGAGCCCACTATTCTAGCGGGAGGGACAGATACGCAGTATTTT	CASSLEPTILAGGTDTQYF
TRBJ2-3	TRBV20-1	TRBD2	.	TGCAGTGCCCGCCCACTAGCGGGAGGGCCGGTGACAGATACGCAGTATTTT	CSARPLAGGPVTDTQYF
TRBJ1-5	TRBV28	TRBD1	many	TGTGCCAGCAGTTTACCTGACAGGGATCAGCCCCAGCATTTT	CASSLPDRDQPQHF
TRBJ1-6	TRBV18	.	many	TGTGCCAGCTCACCCCGGGACACCATATCGAGTTCACCCCTCCACTTT	CASSPRDTISSSPLHF
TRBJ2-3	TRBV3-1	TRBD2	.	TGTGCCAGCAAGGGACTAGTTCATACAGATACGCAGTATTTT	CASKGLVHTDTQYF
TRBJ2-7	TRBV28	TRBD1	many	TGTGCCAGCAGTACAGCCGGGACAGTCCTCTACGAGCAGTACTTC	CASSTAGTVLYEQYF
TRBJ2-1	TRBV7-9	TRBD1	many	TGTGCCAGCACACACCCAGGGGGTTCGTTAGCAAGCCATGAGCAGTTCTTC	CASTHPGGSLASHEQFF
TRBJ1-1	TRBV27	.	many	TGTGCCAGCAGTCCATTCCAAGGTTCGGACACTGAAGCTTTCTTT	CASSPFQGSDTEAFF
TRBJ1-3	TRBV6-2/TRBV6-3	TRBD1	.	TGTGCCAGCAGCCCACAGGGGGCCACTGGAAACACCATATATTTT	CASSPQGATGNTIYF
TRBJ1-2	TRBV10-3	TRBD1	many	TGTGCCATCGGGGGACAGATTAACTATGGCTACACCTTC	CAIGGQINYGYTF
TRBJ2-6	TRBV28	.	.	TGTGCCAGCAGTGATTCTTTAGGGTACTCTGGGGCCAACGTCCTGACTTTC	CASSDSLGYSGANVLTF
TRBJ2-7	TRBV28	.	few	TGTGCCAGCAGTTTCGACAGTTTTAGGGAGCAGTACTTC	CASSFDSFREQYF
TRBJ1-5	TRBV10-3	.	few	TGTGCCATCAGTGAGAAGCTTGCAGGGAAACCCAATCAGCCCCAGCATTTT	CAISEKLAGKPNQPQHF
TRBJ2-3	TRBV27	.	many	TGTGCCAGCAGTTACGGCACAGATACGCAGTATTTT	CASSYGTDTQYF
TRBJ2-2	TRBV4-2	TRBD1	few	TGTGCCAGCAGCCAAGAGGGACAGGGATTGTCCGGGGAGCTGTTTTTT	CASSQEGQGLSGELFF
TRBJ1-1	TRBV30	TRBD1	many	TGTGCCTGGCTTCCGGGACAGGGGTTTGCTGAAGCTTTCTTT	CAWLPGQGFAEAFF
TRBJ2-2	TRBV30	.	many	TGTGCCTGGAGTTCTAACACCGGGGAGCTGTTTTTT	CAWSSNTGELFF
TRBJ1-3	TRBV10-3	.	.	TGTGCCATCAGTGGGAACACAGGAGGTCACTCTGGAAACACCATATATTTT	CAISGNTGGHSGNTIYF
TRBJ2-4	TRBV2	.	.	TGTGCCAGCAGTAAACAGGGCCCCAAAAACATTCAGTACTTC	CASSKQGPKNIQYF
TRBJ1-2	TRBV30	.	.	TGTGCCTGGAGGATAGTTGGGGCTGGCTACACCTTC	CAWRIVGAGYTF
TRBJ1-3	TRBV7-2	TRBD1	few	TGTGCCAGCAGCCGGACAGGATTACTAAACACCATATATTTT	CASSRTGLLNTIYF
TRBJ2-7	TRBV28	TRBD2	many	TGTGCCACCGTGACTCCCACCGGGACTAGGGGGTACGAGCAGTACTTC	CATVTPTGTRGYEQYF
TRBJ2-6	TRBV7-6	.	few	TGTGCCAGCGCGGGGGCAGGGGCCAACGTCCTGACTTTC	CASAGAGANVLTF
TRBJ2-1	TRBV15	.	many	TGTGCCACCAGCAGAGAATCAGCAGTTGGAGGCAATGAGCAGTTCTTC	CATSRESAVGGNEQFF
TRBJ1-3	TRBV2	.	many	TGTGCCAGCAGTGGGACAGACTCTGGAAACACCATATATTTT	CASSGTDSGNTIYF
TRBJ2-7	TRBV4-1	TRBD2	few	TGCGCCAGCAGCCAATACCCAGCGGGAGGTAGCTACGAGCAGTACTTC	CASSQYPAGGSYEQYF
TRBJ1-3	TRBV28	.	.	TGTGCCAGCAATATGAACTCCGGGACGGGGGGAAACACCATATATTTT	CASNMNSGTGGNTIYF
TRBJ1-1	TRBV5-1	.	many	TGCGCCAGCAGCTTGGGTCCAAGCAACACTGAAGCTTTCTTT	CASSLGPSNTEAFF
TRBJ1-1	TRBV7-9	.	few	TGTGCCAGCAGCTTCAGACAGCAAGAAGCTTTCTTT	CASSFRQQEAFF
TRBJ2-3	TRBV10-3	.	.	TGTGCCATCAGTGTCAAGGGCGCCTCAGATACGCAGTATTTT	CAISVKGASDTQYF
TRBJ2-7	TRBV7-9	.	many	TGTGCCAGCAAGGAGGCCGGAGCGGCCGAGCAGTACTTC	CASKEAGAAEQYF
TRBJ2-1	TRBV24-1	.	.	TGTGCCACCAGTGACCCGGACAGCTACAATGAGCAGTTCTTC	CATSDPDSYNEQFF
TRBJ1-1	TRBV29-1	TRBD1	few	TGCAGCGCAAAGCAGGGGGCTGGGAACACTGAAGCTTTCTTT	CSAKQGAGNTEAFF
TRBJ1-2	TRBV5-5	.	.	TGTGCCAGCAGCTTGGATCCGACAGCAAACTATGGCTACACCTTC	CASSLDPTANYGYTF
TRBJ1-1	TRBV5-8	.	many	TGTGCCAGCAGCTTGCGGGCAGGAATTGGGGTGAACACTGAAGCTTTCTTT	CASSLRAGIGVNTEAFF
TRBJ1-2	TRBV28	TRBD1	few	TGTGCCAGCAGTTCCGCCGGGACAGACAATTATGGCTACACCTTC	CASSSAGTDNYGYTF
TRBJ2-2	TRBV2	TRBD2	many	TGTGCCAGCTGGGGGCAGGGACTAGCGGGAGGCCGGAACACCGGGGAGCTGTTTTTT	CASWGQGLAGGRNTGELFF
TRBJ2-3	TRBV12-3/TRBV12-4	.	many	TGTGCCAGCGGTTCGTACGGGACAGATACGCAGTATTTT	CASGSYGTDTQYF
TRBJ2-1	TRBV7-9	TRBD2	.	TGTGCCAGCAGCTTAGGGGATGGGCGGGAGAAGTTGTACAATGAGCAGTTCTTC	CASSLGDGREKLYNEQFF
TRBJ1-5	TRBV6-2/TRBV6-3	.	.	TGTGCCAGCAGAGGGACGGTTAGCAATCAGCCCCAGCATTTT	CASRGTVSNQPQHF
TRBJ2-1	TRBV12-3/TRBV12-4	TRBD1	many	TGTGCCAGCAGTTACGGGACAGGGGCAATCGGGAATGAGCAGTTCTTC	CASSYGTGAIGNEQFF
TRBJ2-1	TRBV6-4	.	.	TGTGCCAGCAGTGAATCACCTACAGGGACCTCTAAGTTCTTC	CASSESPTGTSKFF
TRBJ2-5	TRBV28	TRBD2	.	TGTGCCAGCAGTTTGACTCCCGGGACTAGCGGGAGGTCAACCCAGTACTTC	CASSLTPGTSGRSTQYF
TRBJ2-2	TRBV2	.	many	TGTGCCAGCAGCGGAAGACTGAACACCGGGGAGCTGTTTTTT	CASSGRLNTGELFF
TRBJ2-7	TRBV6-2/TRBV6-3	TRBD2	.	TGTGCCAGCAGTTACACGTCTAGCGGAACTTACGAGCAGTACTTC	CASSYTSSGTYEQYF
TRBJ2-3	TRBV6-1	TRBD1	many	TGTGCCAGCAGACCTAGACAGGGGGCGGCAGATACGCAGTATTTT	CASRPRQGAADTQYF
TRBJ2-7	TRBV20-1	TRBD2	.	TGCAGTGCTAGATTAGGGACTAGTGCCAACGAGCAGTACTTC	CSARLGTSANEQYF
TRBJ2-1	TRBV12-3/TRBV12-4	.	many	TGTGCCAGCAGTTGGGACCTCGCGGGCACCTACAATGAGCAGTTCTTC	CASSWDLAGTYNEQFF
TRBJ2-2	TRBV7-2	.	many	TGTGCCAGCAGCTTATTCGGGGGTACCGGGGAGCTGTTTTTT	CASSLFGGTGELFF
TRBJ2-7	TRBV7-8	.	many	TGTGCCAGCAGCCAGCAGGATCGCGAGCAGTACTTC	CASSQQDREQYF